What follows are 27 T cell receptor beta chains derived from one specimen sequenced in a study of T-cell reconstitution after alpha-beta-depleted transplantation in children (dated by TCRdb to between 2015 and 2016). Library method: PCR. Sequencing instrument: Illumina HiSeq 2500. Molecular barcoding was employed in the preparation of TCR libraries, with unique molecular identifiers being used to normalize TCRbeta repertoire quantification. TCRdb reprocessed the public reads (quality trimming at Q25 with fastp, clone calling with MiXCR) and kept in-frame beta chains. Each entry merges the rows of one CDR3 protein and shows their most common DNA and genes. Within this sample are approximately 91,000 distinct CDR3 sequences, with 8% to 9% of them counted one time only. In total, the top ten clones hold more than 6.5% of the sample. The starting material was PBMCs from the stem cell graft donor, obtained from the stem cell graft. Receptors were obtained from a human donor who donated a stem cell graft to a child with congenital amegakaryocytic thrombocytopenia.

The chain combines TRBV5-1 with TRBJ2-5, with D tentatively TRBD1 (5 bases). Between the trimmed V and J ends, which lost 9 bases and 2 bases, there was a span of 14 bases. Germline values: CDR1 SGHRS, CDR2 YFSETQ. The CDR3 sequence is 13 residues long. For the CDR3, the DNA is TGCGCCACCTCCAGGGCCTATCAAGAGACCCAGTACTTC. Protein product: CATSRAYQETQYF.

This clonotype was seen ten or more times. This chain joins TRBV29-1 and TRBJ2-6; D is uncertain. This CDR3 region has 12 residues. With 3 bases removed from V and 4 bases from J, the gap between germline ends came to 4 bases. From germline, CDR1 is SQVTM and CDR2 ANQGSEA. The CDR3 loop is CSVDRGANVLTF. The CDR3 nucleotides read TGCAGCGTTGACAGGGGGGCCAACGTCCTGACTTTC.

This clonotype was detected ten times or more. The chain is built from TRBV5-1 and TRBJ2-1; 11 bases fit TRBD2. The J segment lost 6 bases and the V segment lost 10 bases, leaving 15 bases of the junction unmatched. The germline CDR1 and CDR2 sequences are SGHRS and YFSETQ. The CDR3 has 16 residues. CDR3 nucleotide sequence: TGCGCCTCCAAAAGGGGTCTAGCGGGGGGCCCCAATGAGCAGTTCTTC. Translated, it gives CASKRGLAGGPNEQFF.

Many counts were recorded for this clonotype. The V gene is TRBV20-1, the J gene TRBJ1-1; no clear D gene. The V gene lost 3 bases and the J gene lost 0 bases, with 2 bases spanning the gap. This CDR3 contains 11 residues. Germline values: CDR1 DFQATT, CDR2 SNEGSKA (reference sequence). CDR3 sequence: CSASLNTEAFF. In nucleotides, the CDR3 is TGCAGTGCTAGCTTGAACACTGAAGCTTTCTTT.

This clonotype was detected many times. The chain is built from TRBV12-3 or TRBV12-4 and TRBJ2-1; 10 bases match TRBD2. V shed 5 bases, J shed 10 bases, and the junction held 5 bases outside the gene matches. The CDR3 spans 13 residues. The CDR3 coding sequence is TGTGCCAGCAGTCAAGCTAGCGGGAGAGAGCAGTTCTTC. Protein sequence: CASSQASGREQFF.

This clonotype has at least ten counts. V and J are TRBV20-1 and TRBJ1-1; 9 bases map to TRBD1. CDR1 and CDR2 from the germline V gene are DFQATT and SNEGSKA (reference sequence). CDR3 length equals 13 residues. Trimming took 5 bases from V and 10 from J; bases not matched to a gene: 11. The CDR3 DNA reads TGCAGTGCTGGGGGACAGGGAGGGGCGGGAGCTTTCTTT. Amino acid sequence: CSAGGQGGAGAFF.

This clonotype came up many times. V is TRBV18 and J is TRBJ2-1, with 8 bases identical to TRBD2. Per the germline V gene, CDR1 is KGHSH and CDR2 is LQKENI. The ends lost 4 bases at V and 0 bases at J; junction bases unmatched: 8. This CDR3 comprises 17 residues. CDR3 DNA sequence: TGTGCCAGCTCACTCGAGATAGCGGGGACCTCCTACAATGAGCAGTTCTTC. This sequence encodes CASSLEIAGTSYNEQFF.

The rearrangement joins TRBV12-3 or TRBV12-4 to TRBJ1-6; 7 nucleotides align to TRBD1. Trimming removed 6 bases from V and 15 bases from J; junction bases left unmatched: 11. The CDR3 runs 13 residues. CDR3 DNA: TGTGCCAGCAGCAGTGGGGGACAGAACGGCCTCCACTTT. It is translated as CASSSGGQNGLHF.

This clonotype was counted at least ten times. The CDR3 here is CASSLSSTGGYSPLHF. As DNA, the CDR3 is TGCGCCAGCAGCTTGTCGTCGACAGGGGGCTATTCACCCCTCCACTTT. V usage is TRBV5-1 and J usage is TRBJ1-6; 10 bases map to TRBD1. CDR3 length equals 16 residues. CDR1 and CDR2 (germline): SGHRS, YFSETQ. The V segment lost 1 base and the J segment 8 bases; nucleotides outside the gene matches: 6.

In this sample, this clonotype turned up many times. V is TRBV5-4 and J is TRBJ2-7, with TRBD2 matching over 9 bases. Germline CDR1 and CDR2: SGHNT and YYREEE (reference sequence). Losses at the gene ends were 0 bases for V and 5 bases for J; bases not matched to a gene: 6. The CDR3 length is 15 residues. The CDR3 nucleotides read TGTGCCAGCAGCTTGGCCCATAGCGGGAGTAACGAGCAGTACTTC. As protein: CASSLAHSGSNEQYF.

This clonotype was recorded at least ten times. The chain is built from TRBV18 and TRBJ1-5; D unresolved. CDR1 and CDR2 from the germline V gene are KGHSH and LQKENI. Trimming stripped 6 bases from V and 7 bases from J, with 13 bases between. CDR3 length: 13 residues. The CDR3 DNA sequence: TGTGCCAGCTCCGCGACCATGAGGCAGCCCCAGCATTTT. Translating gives CASSATMRQPQHF. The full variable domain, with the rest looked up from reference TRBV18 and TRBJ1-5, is NAGVMQNPRHLVRRRGQEARLRCSPMKGHSHVYWYRQLPEEGLKFMVYLQKENIIDESGMPKERFSAEFPKEGPSILRIQQVVRGDSAAYFCASSATMRQPQHFGDGTRLSIL.

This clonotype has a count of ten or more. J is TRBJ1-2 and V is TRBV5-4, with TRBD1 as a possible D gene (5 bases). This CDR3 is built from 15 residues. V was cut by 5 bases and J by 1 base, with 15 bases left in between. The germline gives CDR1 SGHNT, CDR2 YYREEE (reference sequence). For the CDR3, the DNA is TGTGCCAGCAGTACGGGGCAAAATTTTAACTATGGCTACACCTTC. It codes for CASSTGQNFNYGYTF.

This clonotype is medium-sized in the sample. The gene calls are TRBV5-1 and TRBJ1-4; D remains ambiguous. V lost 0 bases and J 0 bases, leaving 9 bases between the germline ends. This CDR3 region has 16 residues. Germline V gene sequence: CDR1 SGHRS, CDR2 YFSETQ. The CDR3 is CASSLGSAATNEKLFF. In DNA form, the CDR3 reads TGCGCCAGCAGCTTGGGTTCGGCGGCAACTAATGAAAAACTGTTTTTT.

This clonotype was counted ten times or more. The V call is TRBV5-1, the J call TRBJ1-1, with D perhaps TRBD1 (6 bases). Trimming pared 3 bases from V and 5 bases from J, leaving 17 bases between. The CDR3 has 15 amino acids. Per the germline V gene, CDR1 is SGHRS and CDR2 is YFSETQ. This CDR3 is CASSYGRGGGTEAFF. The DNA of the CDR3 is TGCGCCAGCAGCTACGGACGAGGAGGGGGGACTGAAGCTTTCTTT. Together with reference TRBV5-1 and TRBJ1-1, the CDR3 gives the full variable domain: KAGVTQTPRYLIKTRGQQVTLSCSPISGHRSVSWYQQTPGQGLQFLFEYFSETQRNKGNFPGRFSGRQFSNSRSEMNVSTLELGDSALYLCASSYGRGGGTEAFFGQGTRLTVV.

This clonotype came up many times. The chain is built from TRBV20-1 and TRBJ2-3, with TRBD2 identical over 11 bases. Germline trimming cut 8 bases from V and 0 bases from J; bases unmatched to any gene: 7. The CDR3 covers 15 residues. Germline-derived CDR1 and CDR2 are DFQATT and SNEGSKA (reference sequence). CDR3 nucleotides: TGCAGTTCCGGGACTAGCGGATCTAGCACAGATACGCAGTATTTT. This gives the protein CSSGTSGSSTDTQYF.

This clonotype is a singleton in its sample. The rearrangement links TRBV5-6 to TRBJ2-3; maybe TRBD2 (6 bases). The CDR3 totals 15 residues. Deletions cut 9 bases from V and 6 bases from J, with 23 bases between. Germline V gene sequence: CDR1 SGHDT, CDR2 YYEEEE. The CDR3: CAMGLGGGIEDTQYF. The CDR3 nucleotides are TGTGCCATGGGCTTGGGTGGAGGGATCGAGGATACGCAGTATTTT.

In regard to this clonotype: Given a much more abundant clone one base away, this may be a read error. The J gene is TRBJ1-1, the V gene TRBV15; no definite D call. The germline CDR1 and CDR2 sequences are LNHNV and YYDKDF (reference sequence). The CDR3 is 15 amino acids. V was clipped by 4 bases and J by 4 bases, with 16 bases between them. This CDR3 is CATSKDVGEGTEAFF. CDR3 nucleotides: TGTGCCACCAGCAAAGACGTCGGGGAGGGCACTGAAGCTTTCTTT.

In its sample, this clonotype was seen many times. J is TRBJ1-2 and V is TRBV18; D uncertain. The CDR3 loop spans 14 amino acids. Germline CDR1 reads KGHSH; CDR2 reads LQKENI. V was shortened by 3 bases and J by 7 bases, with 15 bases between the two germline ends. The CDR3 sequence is CASSPGRPTGGYTF. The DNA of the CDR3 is TGTGCCAGCTCACCGGGCAGGCCGACGGGTGGCTACACCTTC.

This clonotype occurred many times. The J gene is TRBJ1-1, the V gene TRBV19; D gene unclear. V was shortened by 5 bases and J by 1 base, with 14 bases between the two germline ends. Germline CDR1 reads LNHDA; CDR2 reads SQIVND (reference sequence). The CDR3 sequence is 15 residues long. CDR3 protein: CASSPFGTGNTEAFF. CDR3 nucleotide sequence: TGTGCCAGTAGTCCCTTTGGTACGGGGAACACTGAAGCTTTCTTT.

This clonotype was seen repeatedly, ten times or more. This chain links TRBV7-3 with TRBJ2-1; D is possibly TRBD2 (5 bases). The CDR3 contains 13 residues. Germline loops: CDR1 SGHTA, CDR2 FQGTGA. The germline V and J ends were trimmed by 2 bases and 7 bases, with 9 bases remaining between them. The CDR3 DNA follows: TGTGCCAGCAGCTTAGCGGGCGCAAATGAGCAGTTCTTC. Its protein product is CASSLAGANEQFF. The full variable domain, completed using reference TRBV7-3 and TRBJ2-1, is GAGVSQTPSNKVTEKGKYVELRCDPISGHTALYWYRQSLGQGPEFLIYFQGTGAADDSGLPNDRFFAVRPEGSVSTLKIQRTERGDSAVYLCASSLAGANEQFFGPGTRLTVL.

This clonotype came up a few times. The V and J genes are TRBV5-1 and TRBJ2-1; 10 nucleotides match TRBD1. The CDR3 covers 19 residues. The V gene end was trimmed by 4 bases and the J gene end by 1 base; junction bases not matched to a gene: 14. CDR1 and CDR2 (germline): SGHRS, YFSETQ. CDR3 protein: CASSRTGDRGARSYNEQFF. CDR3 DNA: TGCGCCAGCAGCAGAACGGGGGACAGGGGCGCGCGGTCCTACAATGAGCAGTTCTTC. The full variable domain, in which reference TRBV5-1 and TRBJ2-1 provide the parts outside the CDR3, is KAGVTQTPRYLIKTRGQQVTLSCSPISGHRSVSWYQQTPGQGLQFLFEYFSETQRNKGNFPGRFSGRQFSNSRSEMNVSTLELGDSALYLCASSRTGDRGARSYNEQFFGPGTRLTVL.

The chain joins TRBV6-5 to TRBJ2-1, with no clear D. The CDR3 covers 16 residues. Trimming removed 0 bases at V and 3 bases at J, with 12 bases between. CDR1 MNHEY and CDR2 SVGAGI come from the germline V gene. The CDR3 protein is CASSYSIRSIYNEQFF. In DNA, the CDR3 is TGTGCCAGCAGTTACTCGATAAGAAGTATCTACAATGAGCAGTTCTTC.

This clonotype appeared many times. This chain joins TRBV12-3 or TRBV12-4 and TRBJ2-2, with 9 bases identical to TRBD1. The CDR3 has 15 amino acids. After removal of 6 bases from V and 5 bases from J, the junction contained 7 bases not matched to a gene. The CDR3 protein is CASRPDRGVTGELFF. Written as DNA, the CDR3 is TGTGCCAGCAGACCCGACAGGGGGGTAACCGGGGAGCTGTTTTTT.

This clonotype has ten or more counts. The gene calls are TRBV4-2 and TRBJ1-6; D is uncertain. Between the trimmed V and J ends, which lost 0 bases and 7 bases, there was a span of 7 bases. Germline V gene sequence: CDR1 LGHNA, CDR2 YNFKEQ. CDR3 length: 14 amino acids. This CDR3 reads CASSQDRRNSPLHF. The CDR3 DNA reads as TGTGCCAGCAGCCAAGACAGGAGGAATTCACCCCTCCACTTT.

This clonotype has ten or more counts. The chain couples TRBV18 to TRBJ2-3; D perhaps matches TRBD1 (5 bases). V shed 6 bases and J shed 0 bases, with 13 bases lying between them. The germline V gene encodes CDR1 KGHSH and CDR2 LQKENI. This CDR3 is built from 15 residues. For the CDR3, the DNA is TGTGCCAGCTCCCTAAGGGGCTCTAGCACAGATACGCAGTATTTT. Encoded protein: CASSLRGSSTDTQYF.

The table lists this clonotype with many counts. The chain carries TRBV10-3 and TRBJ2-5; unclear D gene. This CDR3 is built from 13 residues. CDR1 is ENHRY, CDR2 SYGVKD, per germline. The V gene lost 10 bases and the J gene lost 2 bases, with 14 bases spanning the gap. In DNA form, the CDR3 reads TGTGCCACCTCCCGGCCGGGTCAAGAGACCCAGTACTTC. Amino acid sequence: CATSRPGQETQYF.

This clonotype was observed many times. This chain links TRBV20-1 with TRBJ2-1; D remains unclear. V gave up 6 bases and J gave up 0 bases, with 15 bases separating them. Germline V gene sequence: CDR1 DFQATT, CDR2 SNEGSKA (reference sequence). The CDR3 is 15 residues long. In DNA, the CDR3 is TGCAGTGCGTCTGACCACCGGAGCTCCTACAATGAGCAGTTCTTC. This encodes CSASDHRSSYNEQFF.